These T cell receptor beta chains were read from a single sample in a study of cytomegalovirus exposure and HLA in healthy donors. The protocol was immunoSEQ multiplex PCR, while the TCRdb copy is restricted to in-frame clones and leaves out a portion. The sample lists about 160,000 clones; less than 90% were seen once. Sequencing was done on a sample of PBMCs. Source of these receptors: a woman between 18 and 29 years old in good health and CMV-seronegative. CDR3s include the opening cysteine and the closing phenylalanine or tryptophan. Each record gives: J gene, D gene, V gene, clone size, CDR3 protein, CDR3 DNA. D genes are given only for firm matches. The size field is filled for only some rows; it gives once, few, many or a size class.

J gene: TRBJ2-1; D gene: NA; V gene: TRBV11-2; clone size: NA; CDR3 protein: CASSLRRDDSYNEQFF; CDR3 DNA: TGTGCCAGCAGCTTGAGGAGGGACGACTCCTACAATGAGCAGTTCTTC
J gene: TRBJ2-1; D gene: TRBD2; V gene: TRBV7-9; clone size: NA; CDR3 protein: CASSLEGLANEQFF; CDR3 DNA: TGTGCCAGCAGCTTAGAGGGACTAGCGAATGAGCAGTTCTTC
J gene: TRBJ1-2; D gene: NA; V gene: TRBV5-1; clone size: NA; CDR3 protein: CASSRREGNGYTF; CDR3 DNA: TGCGCCAGCAGCCGCAGGGAAGGGAATGGCTACACCTTC
J gene: TRBJ2-1; D gene: TRBD1; V gene: TRBV9; clone size: NA; CDR3 protein: CASSVRTGTARYNEQFF; CDR3 DNA: TGTGCCAGCAGCGTTAGAACCGGGACAGCCCGTTACAATGAGCAGTTCTTC
J gene: TRBJ1-1; D gene: TRBD1; V gene: TRBV6-1; clone size: NA; CDR3 protein: CASDRGTGETEAFF; CDR3 DNA: TGTGCCAGCGATAGAGGGACAGGTGAGACTGAAGCTTTCTTT
J gene: TRBJ2-3; D gene: NA; V gene: TRBV5-6; clone size: NA; CDR3 protein: CASSRRDTRDTQYF; CDR3 DNA: TGTGCCAGCAGCCGACGGGATACCCGAGATACGCAGTATTTT
J gene: TRBJ1-1; D gene: NA; V gene: TRBV27; clone size: medium-sized; CDR3 protein: CASRQNTEAFF; CDR3 DNA: TGTGCCAGCAGACAGAACACTGAAGCTTTCTTT
J gene: TRBJ1-1; D gene: NA; V gene: TRBV6-5; clone size: NA; CDR3 protein: CASQMEGSNTEAFF; CDR3 DNA: TGTGCCAGCCAAATGGAGGGCTCGAACACTGAAGCTTTCTTT
J gene: TRBJ2-1; D gene: NA; V gene: TRBV29-1; clone size: NA; CDR3 protein: CSVESSYNEQFF; CDR3 DNA: TGCAGCGTTGAGAGTTCTTACAATGAGCAGTTCTTC
J gene: TRBJ1-2; D gene: NA; V gene: TRBV5-5; clone size: NA; CDR3 protein: CASSPQQGIYGYTF; CDR3 DNA: TGTGCCAGCAGCCCGCAACAGGGCATTTATGGCTACACCTTC
J gene: TRBJ2-3; D gene: NA; V gene: TRBV9; clone size: NA; CDR3 protein: CASSAVQGTDTQYF; CDR3 DNA: TGTGCCAGCAGCGCGGTACAGGGCACAGATACGCAGTATTTT
J gene: TRBJ2-1; D gene: TRBD2; V gene: TRBV27; clone size: NA; CDR3 protein: CASSLERGTYNEQFF; CDR3 DNA: TGTGCCAGCAGTTTAGAGCGGGGCACCTACAATGAGCAGTTCTTC
J gene: TRBJ1-2; D gene: TRBD1; V gene: TRBV14; clone size: NA; CDR3 protein: CASSKDRGYGYTF; CDR3 DNA: TGTGCCAGCAGCAAAGACAGGGGGTATGGCTACACCTTC
J gene: TRBJ1-6; D gene: NA; V gene: TRBV12-5; clone size: NA; CDR3 protein: CASGLVGQNSPLHF; CDR3 DNA: TGTGCTAGTGGTTTGGTGGGACAAAATTCACCCCTCCACTTT
J gene: TRBJ2-3; D gene: NA; V gene: TRBV9; clone size: many; CDR3 protein: CASSDQIAVSTDTQYF; CDR3 DNA: TGTGCCAGCAGCGACCAAATAGCGGTGAGCACAGATACGCAGTATTTT
J gene: TRBJ1-2; D gene: NA; V gene: TRBV9; clone size: NA; CDR3 protein: CASSVEHPNYGYTF; CDR3 DNA: TGTGCCAGCAGCGTAGAACATCCTAACTATGGCTACACCTTC
J gene: TRBJ1-1; D gene: NA; V gene: TRBV19; clone size: once; CDR3 protein: CASSSHQAFF; CDR3 DNA: TGTGCCAGTAGTAGTCATCAAGCTTTCTTT
J gene: TRBJ1-1; D gene: NA; V gene: TRBV30; clone size: NA; CDR3 protein: CAWRGHPRWDTEAFF; CDR3 DNA: TGTGCCTGGAGAGGACACCCCAGGTGGGACACTGAAGCTTTCTTT
J gene: TRBJ1-2; D gene: TRBD1; V gene: TRBV7-2; clone size: NA; CDR3 protein: CASSPGLDRAIHGYTF; CDR3 DNA: TGTGCCAGCAGCCCAGGGCTTGACAGGGCAATACATGGCTACACCTTC
J gene: TRBJ2-1; D gene: NA; V gene: TRBV7-9; clone size: NA; CDR3 protein: CASSRSDEQFF; CDR3 DNA: TGTGCCAGCAGCCGAAGCGATGAGCAGTTCTTC
J gene: TRBJ1-2; D gene: TRBD1; V gene: TRBV5-1; clone size: NA; CDR3 protein: CASSFGTGGGYGYTF; CDR3 DNA: TGCGCCAGCAGCTTCGGGACAGGCGGTGGCTATGGCTACACCTTC
J gene: TRBJ2-3; D gene: NA; V gene: TRBV27; clone size: NA; CDR3 protein: CASSRTGTYTDTQYF; CDR3 DNA: TGTGCCAGCAGCCGTACCGGGACTTACACAGATACGCAGTATTTT
J gene: TRBJ2-5; D gene: TRBD2; V gene: TRBV6-5; clone size: NA; CDR3 protein: CASSYASGGLQETQYF; CDR3 DNA: TGTGCCAGCAGTTACGCTAGCGGGGGCCTCCAAGAGACCCAGTACTTC
J gene: TRBJ1-1; D gene: NA; V gene: TRBV7-9; clone size: NA; CDR3 protein: CASSFVEDTEAFF; CDR3 DNA: TGTGCCAGCAGCTTCGTTGAGGACACTGAAGCTTTCTTT
J gene: TRBJ1-1; D gene: NA; V gene: TRBV19; clone size: NA; CDR3 protein: CASSLNTEAFF; CDR3 DNA: TGTGCCAGTAGTCTCAACACTGAAGCTTTCTTT